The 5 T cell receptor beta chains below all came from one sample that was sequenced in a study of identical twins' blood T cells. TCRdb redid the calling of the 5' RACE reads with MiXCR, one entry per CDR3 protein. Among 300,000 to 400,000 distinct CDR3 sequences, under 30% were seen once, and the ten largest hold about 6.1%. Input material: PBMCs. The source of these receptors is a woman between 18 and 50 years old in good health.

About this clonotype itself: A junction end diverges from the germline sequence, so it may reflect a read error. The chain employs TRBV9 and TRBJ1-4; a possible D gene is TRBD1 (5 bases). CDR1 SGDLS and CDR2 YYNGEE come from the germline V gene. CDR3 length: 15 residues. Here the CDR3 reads CASSAGDPTNEKLVF. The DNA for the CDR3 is TGTGCCAGCAGCGCCGGGGACCCAACTAATGAAAAACTGGTTTTT.

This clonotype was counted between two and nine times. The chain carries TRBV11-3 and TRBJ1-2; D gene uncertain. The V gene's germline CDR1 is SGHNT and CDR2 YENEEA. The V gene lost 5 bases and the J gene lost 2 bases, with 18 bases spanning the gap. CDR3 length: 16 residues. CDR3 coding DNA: TGTGCCAGCAGCACGTCGACGGGAATCGCCAACTATGGCTACACCTTC. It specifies CASSTSTGIANYGYTF.

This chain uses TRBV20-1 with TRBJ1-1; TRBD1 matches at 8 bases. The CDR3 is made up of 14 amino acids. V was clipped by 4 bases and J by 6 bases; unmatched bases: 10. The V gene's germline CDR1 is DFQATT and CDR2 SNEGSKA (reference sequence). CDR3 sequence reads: CSAKFDRGLAEAFF. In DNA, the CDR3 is TGCAGTGCTAAGTTTGACAGGGGTTTAGCTGAAGCTTTCTTT.

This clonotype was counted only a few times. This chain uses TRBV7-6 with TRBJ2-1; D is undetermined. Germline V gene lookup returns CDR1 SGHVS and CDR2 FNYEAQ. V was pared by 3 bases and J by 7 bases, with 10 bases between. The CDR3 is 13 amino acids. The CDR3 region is CASSLGNDNEQFF. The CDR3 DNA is TGTGCCAGCAGCTTGGGAAACGATAATGAGCAGTTCTTC.

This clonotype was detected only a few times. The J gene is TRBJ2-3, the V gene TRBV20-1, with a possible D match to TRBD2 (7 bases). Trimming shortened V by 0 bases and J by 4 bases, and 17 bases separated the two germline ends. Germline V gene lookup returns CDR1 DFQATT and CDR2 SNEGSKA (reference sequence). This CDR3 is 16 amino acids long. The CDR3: CSAREMAGALPDTQYF. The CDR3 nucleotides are TGCAGTGCTAGAGAAATGGCGGGGGCCCTTCCAGATACGCAGTATTTT.